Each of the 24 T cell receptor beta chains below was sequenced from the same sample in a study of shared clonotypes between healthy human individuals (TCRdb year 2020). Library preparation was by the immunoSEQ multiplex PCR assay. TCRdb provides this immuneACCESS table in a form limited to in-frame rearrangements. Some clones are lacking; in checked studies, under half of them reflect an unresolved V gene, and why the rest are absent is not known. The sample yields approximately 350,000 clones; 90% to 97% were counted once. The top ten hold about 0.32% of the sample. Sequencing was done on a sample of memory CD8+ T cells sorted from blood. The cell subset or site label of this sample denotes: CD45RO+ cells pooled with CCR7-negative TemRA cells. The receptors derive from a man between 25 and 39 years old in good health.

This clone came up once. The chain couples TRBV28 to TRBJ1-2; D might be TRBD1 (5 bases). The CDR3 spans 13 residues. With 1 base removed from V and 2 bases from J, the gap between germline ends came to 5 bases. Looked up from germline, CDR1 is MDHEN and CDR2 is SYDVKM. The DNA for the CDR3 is TGTGCCAGCAGTTTATACAGGAACTATGGCTACACCTTC. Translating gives CASSLYRNYGYTF.

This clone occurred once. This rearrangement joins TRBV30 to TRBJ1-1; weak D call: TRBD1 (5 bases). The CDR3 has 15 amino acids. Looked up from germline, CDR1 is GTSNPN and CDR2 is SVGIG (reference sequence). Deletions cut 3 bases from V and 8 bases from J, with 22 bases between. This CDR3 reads CAWRRGDSRGSEAFF. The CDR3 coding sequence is TGTGCCTGGAGAAGAGGAGACAGCCGGGGCTCCGAAGCTTTCTTT.

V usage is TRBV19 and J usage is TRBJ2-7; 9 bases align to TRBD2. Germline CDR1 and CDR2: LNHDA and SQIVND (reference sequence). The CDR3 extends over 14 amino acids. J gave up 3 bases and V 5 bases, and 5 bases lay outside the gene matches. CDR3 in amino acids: CASSSVAGVYEQYF. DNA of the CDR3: TGTGCCAGTAGTTCCGTAGCGGGAGTCTACGAGCAGTACTTC.

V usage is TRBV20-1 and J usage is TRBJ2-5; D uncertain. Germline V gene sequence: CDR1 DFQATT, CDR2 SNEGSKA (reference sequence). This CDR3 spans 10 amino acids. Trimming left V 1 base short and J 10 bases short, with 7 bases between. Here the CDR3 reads CSARAPFQYF. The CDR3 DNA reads TGCAGTGCTAGAGCACCTTTCCAGTACTTC.

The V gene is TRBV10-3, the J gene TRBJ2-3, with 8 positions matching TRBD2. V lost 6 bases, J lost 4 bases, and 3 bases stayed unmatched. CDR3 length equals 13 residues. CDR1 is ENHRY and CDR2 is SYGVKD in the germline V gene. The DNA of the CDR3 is TGTGCCATCAGCTTGACTAGCGCAGATACGCAGTATTTT. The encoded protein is CAISLTSADTQYF.

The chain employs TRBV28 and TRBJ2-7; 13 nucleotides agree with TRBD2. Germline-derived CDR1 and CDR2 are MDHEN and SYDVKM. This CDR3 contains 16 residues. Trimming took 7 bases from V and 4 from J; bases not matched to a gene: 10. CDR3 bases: TGTGCCAGCAACCATGGACTAGCGGGAGCGAAATACGAGCAGTACTTC. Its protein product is CASNHGLAGAKYEQYF.

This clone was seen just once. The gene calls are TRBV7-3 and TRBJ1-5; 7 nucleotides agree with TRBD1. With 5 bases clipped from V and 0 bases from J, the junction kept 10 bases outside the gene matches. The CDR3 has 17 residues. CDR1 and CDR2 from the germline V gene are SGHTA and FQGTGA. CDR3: CASSPRTGLDSNQPQHF. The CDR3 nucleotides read TGTGCCAGCAGCCCCAGGACAGGCCTGGATAGCAATCAGCCCCAGCATTTT.

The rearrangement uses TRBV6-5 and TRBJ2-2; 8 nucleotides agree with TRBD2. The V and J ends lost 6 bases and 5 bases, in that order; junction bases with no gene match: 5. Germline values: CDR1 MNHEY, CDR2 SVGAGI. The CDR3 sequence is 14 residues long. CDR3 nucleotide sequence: TGTGCCAGCAGCTACGTAGCGGGAACCGGGGAGCTGTTTTTT. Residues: CASSYVAGTGELFF.

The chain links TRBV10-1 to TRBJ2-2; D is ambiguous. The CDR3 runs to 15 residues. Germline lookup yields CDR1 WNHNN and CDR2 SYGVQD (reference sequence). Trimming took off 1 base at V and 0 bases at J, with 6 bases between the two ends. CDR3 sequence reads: CASSEFYSNTGELFF. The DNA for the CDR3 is TGCGCCAGCAGTGAGTTTTATTCGAACACCGGGGAGCTGTTTTTT.

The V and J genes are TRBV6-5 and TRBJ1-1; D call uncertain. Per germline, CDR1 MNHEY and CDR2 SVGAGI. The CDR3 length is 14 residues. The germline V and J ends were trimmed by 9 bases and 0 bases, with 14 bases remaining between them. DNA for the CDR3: TGTGCCAGTTCACGCGGTGGGGTGAACACTGAAGCTTTCTTT. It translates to CASSRGGVNTEAFF.

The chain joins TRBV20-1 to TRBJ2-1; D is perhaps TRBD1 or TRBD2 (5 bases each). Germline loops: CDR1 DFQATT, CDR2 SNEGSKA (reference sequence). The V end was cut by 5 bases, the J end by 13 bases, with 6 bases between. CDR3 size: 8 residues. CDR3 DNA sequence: TGCAGTGCTGGGACCCAGTTCTTC. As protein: CSAGTQFF.

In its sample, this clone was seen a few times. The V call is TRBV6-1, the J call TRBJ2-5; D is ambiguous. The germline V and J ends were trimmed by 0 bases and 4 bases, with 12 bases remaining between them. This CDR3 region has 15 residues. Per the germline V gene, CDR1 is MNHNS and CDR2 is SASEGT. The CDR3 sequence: CASSEAASVTETQYF. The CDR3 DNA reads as TGTGCCAGCAGTGAAGCGGCGTCAGTTACAGAGACCCAGTACTTC.

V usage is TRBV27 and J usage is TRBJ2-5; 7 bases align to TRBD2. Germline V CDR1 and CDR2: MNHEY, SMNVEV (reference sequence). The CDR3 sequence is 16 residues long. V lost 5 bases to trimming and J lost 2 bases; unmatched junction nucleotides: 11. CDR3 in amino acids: CASSPFGGSRQETQYF. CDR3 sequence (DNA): TGTGCCAGCAGTCCCTTCGGCGGGAGTAGGCAAGAGACCCAGTACTTC.

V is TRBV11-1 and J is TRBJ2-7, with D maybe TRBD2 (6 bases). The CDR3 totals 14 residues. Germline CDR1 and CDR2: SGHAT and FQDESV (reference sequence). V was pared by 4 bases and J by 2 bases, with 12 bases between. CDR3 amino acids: CASSSGDGTYEQYF. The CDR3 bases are TGTGCCAGCAGCTCGGGGGACGGCACCTACGAGCAGTACTTC.

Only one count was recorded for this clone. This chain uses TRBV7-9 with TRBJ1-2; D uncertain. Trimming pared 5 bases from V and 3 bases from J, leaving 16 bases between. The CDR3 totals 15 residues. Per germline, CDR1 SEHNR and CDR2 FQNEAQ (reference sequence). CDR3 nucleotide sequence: TGTGCCAGCAGCCCAATTATAAGGGTACACTATGGCTACACCTTC. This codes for CASSPIIRVHYGYTF.

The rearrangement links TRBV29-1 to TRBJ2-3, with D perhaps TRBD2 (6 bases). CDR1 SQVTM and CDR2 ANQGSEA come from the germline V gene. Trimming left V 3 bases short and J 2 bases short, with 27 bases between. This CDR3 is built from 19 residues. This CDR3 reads CSVDRWGVSYTTFTDTQYF. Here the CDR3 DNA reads TGCAGCGTTGATAGGTGGGGGGTTAGCTACACAACATTCACAGATACGCAGTATTTT.

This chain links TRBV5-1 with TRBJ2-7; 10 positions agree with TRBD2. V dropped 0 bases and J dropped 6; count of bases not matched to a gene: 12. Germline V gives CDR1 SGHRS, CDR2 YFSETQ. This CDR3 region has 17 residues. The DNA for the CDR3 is TGCGCCAGCAGCTTGGCAAGCGGGAGGGCCAGAGCAGCCGAGCAGTACTTC. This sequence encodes CASSLASGRARAAEQYF.

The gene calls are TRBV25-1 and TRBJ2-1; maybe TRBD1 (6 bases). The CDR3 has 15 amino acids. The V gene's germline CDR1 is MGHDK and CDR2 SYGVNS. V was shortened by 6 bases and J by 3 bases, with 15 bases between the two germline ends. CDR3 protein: CASSETGTHYNEQFF. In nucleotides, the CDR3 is TGTGCCAGCAGCGAAACCGGGACACACTACAATGAGCAGTTCTTC.

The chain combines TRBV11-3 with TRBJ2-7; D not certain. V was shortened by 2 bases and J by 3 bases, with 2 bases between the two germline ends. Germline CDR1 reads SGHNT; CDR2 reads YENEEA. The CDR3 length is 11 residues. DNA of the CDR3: TGTGCCAGCAGCTTAATCTACGAGCAGTACTTC. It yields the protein CASSLIYEQYF.

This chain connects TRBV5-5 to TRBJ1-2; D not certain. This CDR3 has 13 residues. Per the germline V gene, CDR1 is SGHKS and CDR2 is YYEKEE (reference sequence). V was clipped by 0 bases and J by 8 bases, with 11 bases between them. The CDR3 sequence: CASSLGLLGGYTF. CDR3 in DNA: TGTGCCAGCAGCTTGGGGCTTTTGGGGGGCTACACCTTC.

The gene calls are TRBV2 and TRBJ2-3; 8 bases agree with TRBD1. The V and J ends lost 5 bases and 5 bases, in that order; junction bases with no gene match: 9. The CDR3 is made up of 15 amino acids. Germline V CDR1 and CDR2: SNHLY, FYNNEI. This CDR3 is CASSWGQGAKDTQYF. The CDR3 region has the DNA TGTGCCAGCAGTTGGGGGCAGGGGGCGAAAGATACGCAGTATTTT.

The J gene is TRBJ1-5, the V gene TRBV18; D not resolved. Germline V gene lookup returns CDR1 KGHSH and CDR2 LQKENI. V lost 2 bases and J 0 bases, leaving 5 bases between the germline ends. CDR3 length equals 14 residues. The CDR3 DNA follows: TGTGCCAGCTCACCAGACCGTAGCAATCAGCCCCAGCATTTT. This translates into CASSPDRSNQPQHF.

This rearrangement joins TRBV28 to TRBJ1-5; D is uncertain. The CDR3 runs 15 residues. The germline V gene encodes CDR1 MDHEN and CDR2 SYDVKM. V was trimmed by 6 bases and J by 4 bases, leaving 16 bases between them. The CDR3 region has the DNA TGTGCCAGCAGCCTTGGACGGCAACCGAATCAGCCCCAGCATTTT. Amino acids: CASSLGRQPNQPQHF.

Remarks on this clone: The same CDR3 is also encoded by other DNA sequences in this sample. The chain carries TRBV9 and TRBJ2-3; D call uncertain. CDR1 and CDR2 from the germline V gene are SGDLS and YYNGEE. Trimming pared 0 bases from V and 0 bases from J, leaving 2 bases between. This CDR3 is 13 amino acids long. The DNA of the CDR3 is TGTGCCAGCAGCGTAGGTAGCACAGATACGCAGTATTTT. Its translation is CASSVGSTDTQYF. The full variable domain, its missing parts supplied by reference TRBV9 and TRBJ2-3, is DSGVTQTPKHLITATGQRVTLRCSPRSGDLSVYWYQQSLDQGLQFLIQYYNGEERAKGNILERFSAQQFPDLHSELNLSSLELGDSALYFCASSVGSTDTQYFGPGTRLTVL.